The clone carrying this T cell receptor beta chain was detected only once. This sample stems from a study of blood T cell repertoires in COVID-19. Method: immunoSEQ multiplex PCR; TCRdb's copy keeps in-frame clones and lacks some. In the table there are more than 300,000 clones, more than 90% of which are singletons. Trimming took 0 bases from V and 11 from J, leaving 10 bases between them. The CDR3 totals 12 residues. The germline V gene has CDR1 LGHNA and CDR2 YNFKEQ. Sequenced sample: PBMCs or T cells enriched from blood (not recorded which). J is TRBJ1-1 and V is TRBV4-2; D might be TRBD1 (5 bases). The receptor was isolated from a woman aged 25 to 39 who had been exposed to COVID-19. For the CDR3, the DNA is TGTGCCAGCAGCCAAGATCGGAAGGGGGCTTTCTTT. Its translation is CASSQDRKGAFF.